Included here is one TCR beta chain sequence, with context. Its antigen is still unknown. The CDR3 runs to 15 residues. The junction had 6 bases not matched to a gene; V was cut back by 3 bases and J by 4 bases. The germline gives CDR1 SEHNR, CDR2 FQNEAQ (reference sequence). The primer mix had 60 Vbeta and 13 Jbeta primers. This table comes from immunoSEQ multiplex PCR, and its TCRdb copy is limited to in-frame clones, with some not included. In the table there are 75,000 to 95,000 clones, over 80% of which are singletons. This entry comes from a study of cytomegalovirus exposure and HLA in healthy donors. General study findings and limits: TCR beta V segments were, for the most part, productive about 87% or about 30% of the time in an earlier analysis. Association of around 17,000 TCR beta sequences with HLA alleles was found at 0.05 false discovery rate in a later analysis.

The sample taken for sequencing was PBMCs. J is TRBJ1-2 and V is TRBV7-9, with 9 bases aligning to TRBD1. This clonotype originated in a man younger than 35 in good health and CMV-seronegative. The CDR3 nucleotides read TGTGCCAGCAGCTTGGGACAGGGACGGTCCTATGGCTACACCTTC. This sequence encodes CASSLGQGRSYGYTF. Full variable domain (rest looked up from reference TRBV7-9 and TRBJ1-2): DTGVSQNPRHKITKRGQNVTFRCDPISEHNRLYWYRQTLGQGPEFLTYFQNEAQLEKSRLLSDRFSAERPKGSFSTLEIQRTEQGDSAMYLCASSLGQGRSYGYTFGSGTRLTVV.